This T cell receptor (beta chain) was captured in a study of PD-L1 blockade in urothelial cancer. Study-wide context: Administration of atezolizumab to patients began at some point between 2013 and 2015, at 1,200 mg intravenously every 3 weeks. Of 29 to 30 patients, just under 26 were males with bladder-origin urothelial cancer.

Germline CDR1 SGHTA, CDR2 FQGNSA. This CDR3 contains 15 residues. V shed 1 base and J 4 bases; nucleotides not matched to a gene: 2. Using immunoSEQ multiplex PCR, the repertoire was profiled, and TCRdb retains in-frame clones only, with some absent. The top ten clones hold roughly 3.6% of a sample with tens of thousands of clones, roughly 88% of them seen once. The starting material was PBMCs, obtained around atezolizumab (anti-PD-L1) treatment. This chain uses TRBV7-2 with TRBJ2-7; 12 bases fit TRBD2. The TCR comes from a man aged 50-60 years with urothelial cancer. This CDR3 reads CASSLGTSGGYEQYF. The CDR3 nucleotides are TGTGCCAGCAGCTTAGGTACTAGCGGGGGGTACGAGCAGTACTTC.